This T cell receptor beta chain derives from a study of CXCR3-negative and CXCR3-positive naive CD8 T cells. The overall study: Per library, roughly 1.5 +/- 0.3 million reads; 130 million to 150 million TRB reads overall. Study results and caveats: Hydrophobicity was higher for TRB CDR3s found in CXCR3-positive naive cells than in CXCR3-negative naive cells. Similar TRBV-TRBJ gene usage was seen in naive CXCR3-negative and CXCR3-positive cells, but not in memory cells.

UMI labels and 5' RACE were used to prepare the TRB cDNA libraries. TCRdb processed the 5' RACE reads again and assigns one entry to each CDR3 protein, with no DNA. Its clone listing holds approximately 140,000 distinct CDR3 sequences. Approximately 300,000 cells per CD8+ T cell subset were flow-sorted in triplicate. Naive CD8+ T cells showed CD45RO-CCR7+CD27+CD95-. The CDR3 has 18 residues. Germline V gene lookup returns CDR1 SGHRS and CDR2 YFSETQ. Comment on this clonotype: Its antigen is not identified.

The clonotype originates from a human donor in good health. Some clones in this sample may be carry-over from other donors' samples. The genes are TRBV5-1 and TRBJ1-2; as DNA is missing, the TRBD1 call by TCRdb cannot be tested. Material: naive CXCR3+ CD8+ T cells from blood. This sample's subset: CD45RO-CCR7+CD27+CD95- naive CD8+ T cells expressing CXCR3 (TNR3+). CDR3: CASSLSPSEAARDYGYTF.